This TCR beta chain comes out of a study of blood T cell repertoires in COVID-19. Participant ages covered about 18 to 95 years across about 22 US areas. CDR1 is MGHRA and CDR2 is YSYEKL in the germline V gene. The CDR3 has 13 residues. V was clipped by 4 bases and J by 10 bases, with 16 bases between them. Some clones are missing from TCRdb's copy, which holds only in-frame ones; the method was immunoSEQ multiplex PCR. The sample holds more than 300,000 clones, about 88% seen once. The sequenced material came from PBMCs or T cells enriched from blood (not recorded which). The chain joins TRBV4-1 to TRBJ1-1; tentative D call: TRBD1 (5 bases). The sequence was collected from a woman between 18 and 29 years old who had recovered from COVID-19. The CDR3 coding sequence is TGCGCCAGCAGCCCACTACGGGGGGAACGAGCTTTCTTT. Its translation is CASSPLRGERAFF.